The present TCR beta chain was sequenced within a study of regulatory T cells in long-lasting Graves disease. Building of the TCR beta libraries involved iRepertoire HTBI primers and Arm-PCR of CDR3 regions. TCRdb itself ran the multiplex PCR reads through MiXCR, one entry per CDR3 protein. Among approximately 560,000 distinct CDR3 sequences listed, roughly a sixth were seen once. Ten or more counts support this clonotype. The V gene lost 0 bases and the J gene lost 4 bases, with 14 bases spanning the gap. The CDR3 sequence is 16 residues long. Germline V gene lookup returns CDR1 SGHRS and CDR2 YFSETQ. Described time point: newly diagnosed GD, antithyroid drugs for less than 3 months. Making the TCR library involved RNA that had been extracted from PBMCs. This same sample was also taken into another study, of T cells in Graves' hyperthyroidism and ophthalmopathy. From that report: Disease duration under 2 months; hyperthyroidism patients were aged 18 to 65. The study left out patients who had uncontrolled infection, other autoimmune disease, pregnancy or lactation.

This sequence joins TRBV5-1 and TRBJ2-1; D may be TRBD2 (5 bases). The source is a man aged 18-30 years with Graves disease. The sample here was peripheral blood mononuclear cells (PBMCs), taken at new diagnosis, from a patient treated with antithyroid drugs. Here the CDR3 reads CASSLGTSSSYNEQFF. DNA for the CDR3: TGCGCCAGCAGCTTGGGGACTTCCTCCTCATACAATGAGCAGTTCTTC.